One sample yielded the 2 T cell receptor beta chains listed below, sequenced in a study of blood T cells in healthy people across ages. A sample-barcoded 5' primer and a J-beta primer mix were used in a second PCR of roughly 7 to 12 cycles. Each CDR3 protein is one row after TCRdb ran MiXCR on the 5' RACE reads. The table lists roughly 640,000 distinct CDR3 sequences, less than 35% of them singletons. The material sequenced was blood. The receptors were sampled from a woman of 80 years or more in good health.

This clonotype appeared a single time. The genes are TRBV6-5 and TRBJ2-5; D tentatively reads TRBD1 or TRBD2 (6 bases each). Deletions cut 2 bases from V and 2 bases from J, with 12 bases between. This CDR3 spans 15 amino acids. Germline V gene lookup returns CDR1 MNHEY and CDR2 SVGAGI. The CDR3: CASSYGRGTQETQYF. The CDR3 DNA reads as TGTGCCAGCAGTTACGGTCGGGGGACACAAGAGACCCAGTACTTC.

Regarding this clonotype: Sequence at one end of the junction differs from germline and may be a read error. V gene TRBV11-2 combines with J gene TRBJ1-4; no clear D gene. The CDR3 covers 15 residues. Germline assignment: CDR1 SGHAT and CDR2 FQNNGV. CDR3 DNA: TGTGCCGGCAGCCTACCCCCCGCAACTAATGAAAAACTGTTTTTT. Its protein product is CAGSLPPATNEKLFF.